This TCR beta chain was sequenced during a study of blood T cell repertoires in COVID-19. V trimming: 6 bases; J trimming: 6 bases; junction bases outside the gene matches: 5. Germline V gene sequence: CDR1 LNHDA, CDR2 SQIVND (reference sequence). The CDR3 loop spans 14 amino acids. This clone showed up just once. This table comes from immunoSEQ multiplex PCR, and its TCRdb copy is limited to in-frame clones, with some not included. In the table there are about 220,000 clones, approximately 83% of which are singletons. Sequences were obtained from PBMCs or T cells enriched from blood (not recorded which). The sequence was collected from a middle-aged woman with acute COVID-19. The chain uses TRBV19 and TRBJ1-6, with TRBD1 matching over 7 bases. The CDR3 DNA follows: TGTGCCAGTAGCTCGACAGGGATTAATTCACCCCTCCACTTT. Its protein is CASSSTGINSPLHF.